These T cell receptor beta chains were read from a single sample in a study of T cell repertoires in cytomegalovirus infection. Using its own MiXCR run on the reads, TCRdb lists one record per CDR3 protein. The sample includes hundreds of thousands of distinct CDR3 sequences, roughly 9.3% of them seen just once. The source material was PBMCs. The receptors shown here come from a human donor in good health (CMV status not recorded). Some clones in this sample may be carry-over from other donors' samples. Each CDR3 is given with its conserved first and last residue. The D gene is left open where the match is weak. Clone size is stated in some rows and not others, as once, few, many or a class when expanded.

D,size,J,V,DNA,CDR3
TRBD1,many,TRBJ2-2,TRBV28,TGTGCCAGCGGCGAGACAGGGCCCGGGGAGCTGTTTTTT,CASGETGPGELFF
TRBD1,many,TRBJ1-2,TRBV29-1,TGCAGCGCCGGACAGGGTGACTATGGCTACACCTTC,CSAGQGDYGYTF
TRBD2,many,TRBJ2-1,TRBV7-2,TGTGCCAGCAGCCCGCGTGAGCGGGGGGGGTTCAATGAGCAGTTCTTC,CASSPRERGGFNEQFF
TRBD2,NA,TRBJ2-5,TRBV18,TGTGCCTGCGGGACTACACAAGAGACCCAGTACTTC,CACGTTQETQYF
NA,many,TRBJ1-1,TRBV29-1,TGCAGCGTTGAAGGGCAGAGTATGGCTGAAGCTTTCTTT,CSVEGQSMAEAFF
NA,NA,TRBJ2-3,TRBV20-1,TGCAGTGCTAGAGTCTTAGACAGCACAGATACGCAGTATTTT,CSARVLDSTDTQYF
NA,many,TRBJ2-3,TRBV7-9,TGTGCCAGCAGCATACGGTCTTGGGAACTCGTGACGGATACGCAGTATTTT,CASSIRSWELVTDTQYF
NA,many,TRBJ1-1,TRBV14,TGTGCCAGCAGCCAAGAGCGGACACTAGGGGCTGAAGCTTTCTTT,CASSQERTLGAEAFF
NA,few,TRBJ1-2,TRBV29-1,TGCAGCGTTGAGGGGACCGACCACCGGAACCTTAATGGCTACACCTTC,CSVEGTDHRNLNGYTF
NA,once,TRBJ2-1,TRBV9,TGTGCCAGCAGCGTAGGAGGTCAGGGGAATGGGAATGAGCAGTTCTTC,CASSVGGQGNGNEQFF
NA,many,TRBJ2-5,TRBV7-9,TGTGCCAGCAGTTTCCAGGGTAGTGAGACCCAGTACTTC,CASSFQGSETQYF
TRBD1,few,TRBJ2-1,TRBV6-2/TRBV6-3,TGTGCCAGCCTCGGAGGGGGACAGGGCGACAATGAGCAGTTCTTC,CASLGGGQGDNEQFF
TRBD1,NA,TRBJ2-3,TRBV7-9,TGTGCCAGCAGCTCCACAACAGGGGGAAGCACAGATACGCAGTATTTT,CASSSTTGGSTDTQYF
NA,many,TRBJ1-1,TRBV12-3/TRBV12-4,TGTGCCAGCAGTTTCCAGGGTACTAGTGAAGCTTTCTTT,CASSFQGTSEAFF
NA,many,TRBJ1-6,TRBV7-9,TGTGCCAGCAGTCCGGGCCGTGAAAAGTCACCCCTCCACTTT,CASSPGREKSPLHF
NA,many,TRBJ1-1,TRBV20-1,TGCAGTGCTATGAAAATGGAGTCGAACACTGAAGCTTTCTTT,CSAMKMESNTEAFF
TRBD2,many,TRBJ2-5,TRBV28,TGTGCCAGCAGTTTAGCCGTTTCCCTAGCGGGGGGGGAGACCCAGTACTTC,CASSLAVSLAGGETQYF
TRBD1,few,TRBJ2-3,TRBV24-1,TGTGCCACCGGGACAGGTAGCACAGATACGCAGTATTTT,CATGTGSTDTQYF
TRBD1,many,TRBJ2-7,TRBV29-1,TGCAGCGTTGCGAGACAGGGTCACTACGAGCAGTACTTC,CSVARQGHYEQYF
NA,many,TRBJ1-5,TRBV10-3,TGTGCCATCAGTACAGGGTACCAAGGCAATCAGCCCCAGCATTTT,CAISTGYQGNQPQHF
NA,NA,TRBJ2-3,TRBV27,TGTGCCAGCAGTTTATCGATATCAGATACGCAGTATTTT,CASSLSISDTQYF
NA,many,TRBJ1-5,TRBV7-9,TGTGCCAGCAGCTTGACGGGGGTTAGTCAGCCCCAGCATTTT,CASSLTGVSQPQHF
TRBD2,NA,TRBJ2-5,TRBV5-1,TGCGCCAGCAGCTTGGTGGGTAGCGGGGGATCTCAAGAGACCCAGTACTTC,CASSLVGSGGSQETQYF
NA,many,TRBJ2-7,TRBV11-2,TGTGCCAGCAGCCAAGACAGGTACGAGCAGTACTTC,CASSQDRYEQYF
TRBD1,NA,TRBJ2-6,TRBV28,TGTGCCATTTCGACAGGGGGTCTTGGGGCCAACGTCCTGACTTTC,CAISTGGLGANVLTF
TRBD1,many,TRBJ2-2,TRBV20-1,TGCAGTGCCACCCCGGGACAGGGGAACACCGGGGAGCTGTTTTTT,CSATPGQGNTGELFF
NA,many,TRBJ1-6,TRBV7-2,TGTGCCAGCAGCTTAAATTCACCCCTCCACTTT,CASSLNSPLHF
TRBD1,NA,TRBJ1-2,TRBV7-6,TGTGCCAGCAGCGGAGAGGACAGGGGGCAGATCTATGGCTACACCTTC,CASSGEDRGQIYGYTF
NA,many,TRBJ2-3,TRBV6-1,TGTGCCAGCACTAGAGTGGGGGGCACAGATACGCAGTATTTT,CASTRVGGTDTQYF
NA,NA,TRBJ2-3,TRBV6-2/TRBV6-3,TGTGCCAGCAGTTATGGCGATGGGCGCACAGATACGCAGTATTTT,CASSYGDGRTDTQYF
NA,many,TRBJ1-3,TRBV20-1,TGCAGTGCTAGACCTGCTCTCCACGGGGACACCATATATTTT,CSARPALHGDTIYF
NA,many,TRBJ2-4,TRBV6-2/TRBV6-3,TGTGCCAGCAGTTACTCGAGAGGGGGGGCCGGGACACCCCTAGCCAAAAACATTCAGTACTTC,CASSYSRGGAGTPLAKNIQYF
TRBD1,NA,TRBJ2-2,TRBV29-1,TGCAGCGTTCTCATGGGACAGCAGAACACCGGGGAGCTGTTTTTT,CSVLMGQQNTGELFF
TRBD2,many,TRBJ2-1,TRBV7-2,TGTGCCAGCAGCTCTAGGACTAGCGGGGGCCCCGCCTACAATGAGCAGTTCTTC,CASSSRTSGGPAYNEQFF
TRBD1,many,TRBJ2-7,TRBV29-1,TGCAGCGTTTTTTGGACAGGGAACGCCTACGAGCAGTACTTC,CSVFWTGNAYEQYF
NA,NA,TRBJ2-6,TRBV23-1,TGCGCCAGCAGTCCCTTCCGGAGGGGGGCCAACGTCCTGACTTTC,CASSPFRRGANVLTF
TRBD1,many,TRBJ1-1,TRBV28,TGTGCCAGCAGTTTACAGGACAGGGGGCTGAACACTGAAGCTTTCTTT,CASSLQDRGLNTEAFF
TRBD2,few,TRBJ2-1,TRBV20-1,TGCAGTGCCATACCTTGGACTAGCGGGGGGCCGAGCTCCTACAATGAGCAGTTCTTC,CSAIPWTSGGPSSYNEQFF
TRBD2,many,TRBJ2-3,TRBV2,TGTGCCAGCACACCACAACCGACTAGCGGATTTAGCACAGATACGCAGTATTTT,CASTPQPTSGFSTDTQYF
NA,NA,TRBJ1-1,TRBV20-1,TGCAGTGCCCCAAGTTGGGTAGACACTGAAGCTTTCTTT,CSAPSWVDTEAFF
NA,few,TRBJ1-1,TRBV29-1,TGCAGCGCCTTCGACCCGAGGAACACTGAAGCTTTCTTT,CSAFDPRNTEAFF
NA,NA,TRBJ1-3,TRBV20-1,TGCAGTGCTAGACTCGGGGGGTCTGGAAACACCATATATTTT,CSARLGGSGNTIYF
NA,many,TRBJ2-5,TRBV18,TGTGCCAGCTCACCGTCCGGGACGGTCCAGACCCAGTACTTC,CASSPSGTVQTQYF
NA,many,TRBJ2-2,TRBV3-1,TGTGCCAGCAGCCCAGGAGCGCCCGGGGAGCTGTTTTTT,CASSPGAPGELFF
TRBD2,many,TRBJ2-7,TRBV11-3,TGTGCCAGCAGCTTAACGGGACTAGGGAAAAGGGAGCAGTACTTC,CASSLTGLGKREQYF
NA,many,TRBJ2-2,TRBV7-2,TGTGCCAGCAGCTCGCAACTTCTAGTCAGGGGCACCGGGGAGCTGTTTTTT,CASSSQLLVRGTGELFF
TRBD2,few,TRBJ2-7,TRBV20-1,TGCAGTGCTACACTAGCGGGGGTCTACGAGCAGTACTTC,CSATLAGVYEQYF
NA,many,TRBJ2-2,TRBV12-3/TRBV12-4,TGTGCCAGCAGCCTCGAGCTTTTGGGGTGGATGTTTTTT,CASSLELLGWMFF
TRBD1,few,TRBJ1-2,TRBV29-1,TGCAGCGTTGAAGAGACAGGGGTTTCTGGCTACACCTTC,CSVEETGVSGYTF